This TCR beta chain was captured by sequencing in a study of CD8+ T cells in alopecia areata. This clone was found a few times. cDNA serving as the sequencing template came from extracted, reverse transcribed RNA. Profiled with immunoSEQ multiplex PCR; TCRdb holds only in-frame clones, not every one. The repertoire holds about 190,000 clones, 60% seen once, with approximately 1% in the top ten. The CDR3 length is 14 residues. In germline, CDR1 is SGHRS, CDR2 YFSETQ. Unmatched junction bases numbered 8, after V lost 4 bases and J lost 4 bases. The treatment here: oral pan-JAK inhibitor, 5-10 mg twice daily. Peripheral blood samples and lesional scalp punch biopsies were obtained from alopecia areata patients.

The rearrangement uses TRBV5-1 and TRBJ2-7; 7 bases are a match to TRBD2. This specimen was CD4+ T cells sorted from blood, taken at week 24, from a patient treated with tofacitinib. This clonotype was sampled from a human donor with alopecia areata. CDR3 sequence reads: CASSPGGSGYEQYF. The CDR3 bases are TGCGCCAGCAGCCCGGGGGGATCGGGTTACGAGCAGTACTTC.